Listed below are T cell receptor beta chains from one sample, sequenced in a study of T cells after posttransplantation cyclophosphamide. Profiled with immunoSEQ multiplex PCR; TCRdb holds only in-frame clones, not every one. This sample has around 35,000 clones, each found more than once. Material: PBMCs. Receptor source: a girl aged 10-17 years in good health, CMV-negative, and a related stem cell transplant donor. The CDR3 runs from the conserved cysteine through the conserved F or W. A D gene is named only where the DNA matches it firmly. Only some rows state a clone size, as once, few, many or a class for expanded clones.

cdr3_nt cdr3_aa clone_size j_call d_call v_call
TGTGCCAGCAGTGTCCGGGACAAGACCCAAGAGACCCAGTACTTC CASSVRDKTQETQYF - TRBJ2-5 - TRBV6-1
TGTGCCCAGCGGGAGCAACTGGGGGCCAACGTCCTGACTTTC CAQREQLGANVLTF - TRBJ2-6 TRBD2 TRBV30
TGTGCCAGCAGTGTTCTAGCGGGAGGTCTGTCGAGCACCGGGGAGCTGTTTTTT CASSVLAGGLSSTGELFF many TRBJ2-2 TRBD2 TRBV6-4
TGTGCCAGCAGTTTAGGACTTAACACCGGGGAGCTGTTTTTT CASSLGLNTGELFF few TRBJ2-2 - TRBV28
TGCGCCAGCAGCTCTGCCGGGACAGACCTTAACTTC CASSSAGTDLNF many TRBJ1-2 TRBD1 TRBV5-1
TGTGCCAGCAGTGAGTTAGCAGGGGCGGCCAATGAGCAGTTCTTC CASSELAGAANEQFF many TRBJ2-1 - TRBV6-1
TGTGCCAGCAGCTTGACTTGGACAGCCAACACTGAAGCTTTCTTT CASSLTWTANTEAFF many TRBJ1-1 - TRBV5-6
TGTGCCTGGAGTTTCGGGAATGAGCAGTTCTTC CAWSFGNEQFF many TRBJ2-1 - TRBV30
TGTGCCAGCAGCCCGGGGGCTAGCGGGGGGCTTAATGAGCAGTTCTTC CASSPGASGGLNEQFF many TRBJ2-1 TRBD2 TRBV9
TGCGCCAGCAGCCAAGCCCCTCTAGCGGGAGGTTCCACGAGAAATGAGCAGTTCTTC CASSQAPLAGGSTRNEQFF many TRBJ2-1 TRBD2 TRBV4-1
TGTGCCAGCACCGAATGGGACAGGGGGGTGAAATCCTACAATGAGCAGTTCTTC CASTEWDRGVKSYNEQFF few TRBJ2-1 TRBD1 TRBV28
TGTGCCAGTAGCAACGAAGACAGGGTCGGTGAAGAGACCCAGTACTTC CASSNEDRVGEETQYF many TRBJ2-5 TRBD1 TRBV19
TGTGCCAGCAGCCCGGACAGGGTCTATGGCTACACCTTC CASSPDRVYGYTF few TRBJ1-2 TRBD1 TRBV7-9
TGTGCCAGCACCACCAGGGTTTTCGGGGAGCTGTTTTTT CASTTRVFGELFF many TRBJ2-2 - TRBV28
TGTGCCAGCAGCTTACTTGCTTTGTGGGACAAGGAGCCCTACGAGCAGTACTTC CASSLLALWDKEPYEQYF many TRBJ2-7 - TRBV11-2
TGTGCCAGCAGTGAGACCGGGACAGGGAGCGGCTACACCTTC CASSETGTGSGYTF few TRBJ1-2 TRBD1 TRBV6-1
TGTGCCAGCAGCGCTGGGGGGGAGGGCTACAATGAGCAGTTCTTC CASSAGGEGYNEQFF - TRBJ2-1 TRBD2 TRBV9
TGCGCCAGCAGCCCAGGGATTCCTAATGAAAAACTGTTTTTT CASSPGIPNEKLFF many TRBJ1-4 - TRBV10-2
TGTGCCAGCGCCCCCCGACAGGGAGGCGGGGAGCTGTTTTTT CASAPRQGGGELFF few TRBJ2-2 - TRBV7-2
TGTGCCAGTAGTATCGCGATACCGGGACAGGGGGCTTATGGCTACACCTTC CASSIAIPGQGAYGYTF many TRBJ1-2 TRBD1 TRBV19
TGTGCCAGCAGCCCCTTCCCGGGACAGGAAAGCACAGATACGCAGTATTTT CASSPFPGQESTDTQYF few TRBJ2-3 TRBD1 TRBV11-2
TGTGCCAGCAGCCGCTCCCAACTAGCGGGCAATGAGCAGTTCTTC CASSRSQLAGNEQFF many TRBJ2-1 TRBD2 TRBV7-2
TGTGCCAGCAACGGACAGGGGGAATGGGATCGAAATGTTGCTTTCTTT CASNGQGEWDRNVAFF many TRBJ1-1 TRBD1 TRBV11-2
TGTGCCAGCAGGAGGGACAGGGAAGGGTCCTACGAGCAGTACTTC CASRRDREGSYEQYF many TRBJ2-7 TRBD1 TRBV6-5
TGTGCCAGTAGTATAGCCTACGCGCTTGGTTCAGGAGGGGAGCTGTTTTTT CASSIAYALGSGGELFF many TRBJ2-2 - TRBV19
TGTGCCAGCAGCTCGGGACAGGGAAATCAGCCCCAGCATTTT CASSSGQGNQPQHF few TRBJ1-5 TRBD1 TRBV27
TGTGCCAGCAGCTCGCCTCGACTAGAGGAGACCCAGTACTTC CASSSPRLEETQYF - TRBJ2-5 - TRBV7-3
TGTGCCAGCAGTCCTAGCGGGAGCGAGACCGGGGAGCTGTTTTTT CASSPSGSETGELFF many TRBJ2-2 TRBD2 TRBV6-4
TGCGCCAGCCGGAGGGACCGGAACACCGGGGAGCTGTTTTTT CASRRDRNTGELFF - TRBJ2-2 - TRBV10-1
TGTGCCAGCAGCGTAGTGGAGAGCCCGAGCACCGGGGAGCTGTTTTTT CASSVVESPSTGELFF few TRBJ2-2 - TRBV9
TGTGCCAGCAGTAAAGAAGCTGGCACTGAAGCTTTCTTT CASSKEAGTEAFF many TRBJ1-1 - TRBV6-6
TGTGCCAGTAGTATCGCGTCCCAAGAGACCCAGTACTTC CASSIASQETQYF few TRBJ2-5 - TRBV19
TGTGCCAGCAGCACGGGACTGCCAGAGACAGAGACCCAGTACTTC CASSTGLPETETQYF many TRBJ2-5 - TRBV5-4
TGTGCCACTCTACGGGTCTCAAGGCCCATTATCTATGGCTACACCTTC CATLRVSRPIIYGYTF - TRBJ1-2 - TRBV28
TGTGCCAGCAGCCGGGGACCGGCGGGGGAAAAACTGTTTTTT CASSRGPAGEKLFF - TRBJ1-4 - TRBV2
TGTGCCAGTAGCCCTCGGGGTTTCTCTGGGGCCAACGTCCTGACTTTC CASSPRGFSGANVLTF many TRBJ2-6 - TRBV19
TGCGCCAGCAGCCAAGGCGACAGATATAATTCACCCCTCCACTTT CASSQGDRYNSPLHF many TRBJ1-6 - TRBV4-1
TGTGCCAGCAGTTACGGCCGGGACAGCCACTCCTACGAGCAGTACTTC CASSYGRDSHSYEQYF few TRBJ2-7 TRBD1 TRBV6-6
TGCAGCGCCCAGCGGAGTGCTGAAGCTTTCTTT CSAQRSAEAFF few TRBJ1-1 - TRBV29-1
TGTGCCAGCAGTTTAATGGGCGCTGAGCAGTTCTTC CASSLMGAEQFF - TRBJ2-1 - TRBV28
TGCGCCAGCAGCCAAGAGGGGACTAGCGGGGGTTACGAGCAGTACTTC CASSQEGTSGGYEQYF many TRBJ2-7 TRBD2 TRBV4-1
TGTGCCAGTAGCATAGTTAGGACAGGGGTCTTCGAGCAGTACTTC CASSIVRTGVFEQYF few TRBJ2-7 TRBD1 TRBV19
TGTGCCAGCAGCAACTCCGGGACTCTTCGCACAGATACGCAGTATTTT CASSNSGTLRTDTQYF few TRBJ2-3 - TRBV7-9
TGTGCCAGTAGGGACAGGGGGACCCGAAATCAGCCCCAGCATTTT CASRDRGTRNQPQHF many TRBJ1-5 TRBD1 TRBV19
TGTGCCAGCAGTGAACCAGGTCGGGGGTACTATGGCTACACCTTC CASSEPGRGYYGYTF few TRBJ1-2 - TRBV25-1
TGTGCCAGCAGTACCCGGACAGGGAGAGAAAAACTGTTTTTT CASSTRTGREKLFF few TRBJ1-4 TRBD1 TRBV5-8
TGCGCCAGCAGCCAAGGGGACAGGGACACCTACGAGCAGTACTTC CASSQGDRDTYEQYF many TRBJ2-7 TRBD1 TRBV4-1
TGTGCCAGCAGCGTAGAAGGAGGCACCTACGAGCAGTACTTC CASSVEGGTYEQYF few TRBJ2-7 - TRBV9
TGTGCCAGCAGCTTCGTGACTAGCGGCTACAATGAGCAGTTCTTC CASSFVTSGYNEQFF many TRBJ2-1 TRBD2 TRBV5-6
TGCGCCAGCAGCTTCTCATGGGACAGGGGGCAGCAATCAGATACGCAGTATTTT CASSFSWDRGQQSDTQYF many TRBJ2-3 TRBD1 TRBV5-1
TGCGCCAGCAGCGGGAAGACAGGAAATCAGAACACTGAAGCTTTCTTT CASSGKTGNQNTEAFF many TRBJ1-1 - TRBV5-1
TGTGCCAGCAGCTTCGGCGGGAGGGCCGTCTTGGGGGAGCTGTTTTTT CASSFGGRAVLGELFF - TRBJ2-2 TRBD2 TRBV5-6
TGTGCCAGCAGGCACCCGGGACATAACACTGAAGCTTTCTTT CASRHPGHNTEAFF many TRBJ1-1 - TRBV7-2
TGTGCCAGCAGTTTTTTAACAGGGGGCGGTGAAAAACTGTTTTTT CASSFLTGGGEKLFF many TRBJ1-4 TRBD1 TRBV28
TGTGCCAGCAGCAGAGCACCTGACAATAAAGCTTTCTTT CASSRAPDNKAFF many TRBJ1-1 - TRBV13